This is a list of T cell receptor beta chains from one sample in a study of T cells in Graves' hyperthyroidism and ophthalmopathy. TCRdb re-called the multiplex PCR reads through MiXCR, storing one row per CDR3 protein. Among over 400,000 distinct CDR3 sequences listed, 14% to 15% were seen once. Material: blood. Receptor source: a man aged 18-30 years with Graves' ophthalmopathy. CDR3s include the opening cysteine and the closing phenylalanine or tryptophan. The D gene is left open where the match is weak. Expanded clones get a size class; other rows say once, few or many, or leave the size out.

TRBV18,few,TRBJ2-1,NA,CASSPGEDSYNEQFF,TGTGCCAGCTCACCAGGAGAAGACTCCTACAATGAGCAGTTCTTC
TRBV7-9,few,TRBJ1-1,TRBD1,CASSLVGDRSAFF,TGTGCCAGCAGCTTAGTGGGGGACAGGTCCGCTTTCTTT
TRBV13,many,TRBJ2-1,NA,CASSARTFSSYNEQFF,TGTGCCAGCAGCGCCAGAACCTTTAGCTCCTACAATGAGCAGTTCTTC
TRBV6-1,many,TRBJ1-1,NA,CASRDGPPPNEAFF,TGTGCCAGTAGGGACGGCCCCCCTCCGAATGAAGCTTTCTTT
TRBV5-1,many,TRBJ1-1,TRBD1,CASSLSGTAGFLNTEAFF,TGCGCCAGCAGCTTATCCGGGACAGCCGGCTTCTTGAACACTGAAGCTTTCTTT
TRBV9,NA,TRBJ2-7,TRBD2,CASSFGASGRSYVQYF,TGTGCCAGCAGCTTTGGGGCTAGCGGGAGATCCTACGTGCAGTACTTC
TRBV3-1,many,TRBJ2-7,TRBD2,CASSQGGGTSYEQYF,TGTGCCAGCAGCCAAGGCGGGGGGACCTCCTACGAGCAGTACTTC
TRBV7-9,few,TRBJ1-5,NA,CASSLALGAGEKSPQHF,TGTGCCAGCAGCTTAGCTCTGGGGGCAGGGGAGAAGTCGCCCCAGCATTTT
TRBV18,many,TRBJ2-1,NA,CASSPRAGGYNEQFF,TGTGCCAGCTCACCCAGGGCTGGAGGGTACAATGAGCAGTTCTTC
TRBV3-1,many,TRBJ1-2,NA,CASSQDLGQFRGYTF,TGTGCCAGCAGCCAAGACCTTGGACAGTTTCGGGGCTACACCTTC
TRBV6-5,few,TRBJ1-2,NA,CASSYSSSNAGYGYTF,TGTGCCAGCAGTTACTCGAGCTCTAACGCCGGCTATGGCTACACCTTC
TRBV5-1,many,TRBJ2-3,TRBD1,CASSLTRDRTSDTQYF,TGCGCCAGCAGCTTGACCCGGGACAGAACTTCAGATACGCAGTATTTT
TRBV12-3/TRBV12-4,many,TRBJ1-5,NA,CASSFEGNLWDQPQHF,TGTGCCAGCAGTTTCGAGGGGAACTTGTGGGATCAGCCCCAGCATTTT
TRBV24-1,many,TRBJ1-5,NA,CATSDFGGQPQHF,TGTGCCACCAGTGATTTCGGGGGGCAGCCCCAGCATTTT
TRBV12-3/TRBV12-4,many,TRBJ1-2,TRBD1,CASSLVAGTGVYGYTF,TGTGCCAGCAGTTTGGTAGCAGGGACAGGGGTTTATGGCTACACCTTC
TRBV3-1,many,TRBJ2-1,NA,CASSQLLGVNEQFF,TGTGCCAGCAGCCAGCTACTAGGTGTCAATGAGCAGTTCTTC
TRBV5-1,once,TRBJ1-4,NA,CASSFTARGEYEKLFF,TGCGCCAGCAGCTTCACGGCGCGGGGGGAGTATGAAAAACTGTTTTTT
TRBV5-5,few,TRBJ1-1,NA,CASSKTGVGVDTEAFF,TGTGCCAGCAGTAAGACCGGGGTCGGGGTAGACACTGAAGCTTTCTTT
TRBV5-1,many,TRBJ2-5,TRBD1,CASGTGAQETQYF,TGCGCCAGCGGGACAGGGGCACAAGAGACCCAGTACTTC